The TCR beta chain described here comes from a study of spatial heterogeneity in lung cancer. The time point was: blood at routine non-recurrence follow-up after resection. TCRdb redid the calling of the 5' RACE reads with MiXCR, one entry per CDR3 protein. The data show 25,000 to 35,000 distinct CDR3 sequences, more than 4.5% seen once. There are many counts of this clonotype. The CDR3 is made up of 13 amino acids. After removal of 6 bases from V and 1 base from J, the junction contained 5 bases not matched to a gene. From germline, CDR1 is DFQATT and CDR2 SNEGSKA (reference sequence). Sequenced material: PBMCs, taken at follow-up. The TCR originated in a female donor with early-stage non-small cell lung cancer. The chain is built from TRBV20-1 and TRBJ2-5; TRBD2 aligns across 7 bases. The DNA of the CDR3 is TGCAGTGCCGGGACTAACCTCCAAGAGACCCAGTACTTC. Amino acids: CSAGTNLQETQYF.